One sample yielded the 29 T cell receptor beta chains listed below, sequenced in a study of blood T cell repertoires in COVID-19. The data were produced by immunoSEQ multiplex PCR, yet TCRdb's version contains in-frame clones alone and is incomplete. The table records about 300,000 clones, 85% to 90% of them present only once. The specimen sequenced was peripheral blood. All receptors derive from a man between 70 and 80 years old with acute or convalescent COVID-19.

The gene calls are TRBV3-1 (or the pseudogene TRBV3-2) and TRBJ2-7, with 8 nucleotides matching TRBD1. V dropped 4 bases and J dropped 5; count of bases not matched to a gene: 7. Per the germline V gene, CDR1 is LGHDT and CDR2 is YNNKEL (reference sequence). The CDR3 spans 14 residues. CDR3 sequence: CASSPDRGIDEQYF. Written as DNA, the CDR3 is TGTGCCAGCAGCCCTGACAGGGGTATCGACGAGCAGTACTTC.

V gene TRBV19 combines with J gene TRBJ1-1; possibly TRBD1 for D (5 bases). The CDR3 sequence is 13 residues long. The V gene's germline CDR1 is LNHDA and CDR2 SQIVND (reference sequence). Trimming pared 7 bases from V and 6 bases from J, leaving 15 bases between. CDR3 in amino acids: CASMGAGRAEAFF. For the CDR3, the DNA is TGTGCCAGTATGGGCGCAGGGAGGGCTGAAGCTTTCTTT.

The chain couples TRBV6-5 to TRBJ1-5, with 8 positions matching TRBD1. Germline V lookup: CDR1 MNHEY, CDR2 SVGAGI. V trimming: 5 bases; J trimming: 5 bases; junction bases outside the gene matches: 5. CDR3 length: 14 residues. The CDR3 sequence is CASSRETGDQPQHF. CDR3 DNA: TGTGCCAGCAGTCGAGAGACAGGGGATCAGCCCCAGCATTTT.

The V gene is TRBV7-2, the J gene TRBJ1-2, with D unresolved. The V end lost 5 bases, the J end lost 5 bases, and 6 bases lay between the germline ends. Germline CDR1 and CDR2: SGHTA and FQGNSA. The CDR3 covers 11 residues. CDR3 DNA: TGTGCCAGCAGCCGGGAGTATGGCTACACCTTC. Translating it yields CASSREYGYTF.

As DNA, the CDR3 is TGTGCCAGCGGAAGCCCTAGGGGTTACGAGCAGTACTTC. Protein sequence: CASGSPRGYEQYF. The rearrangement links TRBV11-2 to TRBJ2-7; a weak D match, TRBD1 (5 bases). V dropped 8 bases and J dropped 4 bases, with 15 bases sitting between them. CDR3 length: 13 amino acids. CDR1 SGHAT and CDR2 FQNNGV come from the germline V gene.

The sample holds one count of this clone. CDR3: CASNPPGLAGYEQFF. The CDR3 DNA is TGTGCCAGCAACCCACCAGGACTAGCGGGATATGAGCAGTTCTTC. V and J are TRBV28 and TRBJ2-1, with TRBD2 matching 12 bases. V lost 7 bases and J lost 8; bases outside the gene matches: 9. This CDR3 contains 15 residues. CDR1 is MDHEN and CDR2 is SYDVKM in the germline V gene.

The genes are TRBV5-4 and TRBJ1-6; 12 bases line up with TRBD1. CDR3 length: 17 amino acids. Germline CDR1 reads SGHNT; CDR2 reads YYREEE (reference sequence). After removal of 4 bases from V and 6 bases from J, the junction contained 8 bases not matched to a gene. This CDR3 reads CASSKTRDRGLNSPLHF. The CDR3 nucleotides read TGTGCCAGCAGCAAGACCCGGGACAGGGGGCTTAATTCACCCCTCCACTTT. Full variable domain (remainder filled in from reference TRBV5-4 and TRBJ1-6): ETGVTQSPTHLIKTRGQQVTLRCSSQSGHNTVSWYQQALGQGPQFIFQYYREEENGRGNFPPRFSGLQFPNYSSELNVNALELDDSALYLCASSKTRDRGLNSPLHFGNGTRLTVT.

This clone was counted a few times. Other DNA sequences in this specimen translate into the identical CDR3. V is TRBV11-2 and J is TRBJ2-1, with D maybe TRBD1 (6 bases). Per germline, CDR1 SGHAT and CDR2 FQNNGV. Trimming stripped 5 bases from V and 2 bases from J, with 10 bases between. This CDR3 is built from 14 residues. CDR3 DNA sequence: TGTGCCAGCAGCCGACAGGTGACCTACAATGAGCAGTTCTTC. Translation: CASSRQVTYNEQFF.

The chain uses TRBV24-1 and TRBJ2-3; D might be TRBD2 (7 bases). V was cut by 3 bases and J by 1 base, with 16 bases left in between. The CDR3 is 17 amino acids. CDR1 is KGHDR, CDR2 SFDVKD, per germline. CDR3 region: CATSDPTAGGRTDTQYF. Here the CDR3 DNA reads TGTGCCACCAGTGATCCAACTGCCGGGGGGCGCACAGATACGCAGTATTTT.

The genes are TRBV4-3 and TRBJ1-2; D is unresolved. V lost 0 bases and J lost 6, with 17 bases in between. CDR3 length: 16 amino acids. From germline, CDR1 is LGHNA and CDR2 YSLEER. The CDR3: CASSQDYPGGLDGYTF. DNA for the CDR3: TGCGCCAGCAGCCAAGATTACCCTGGAGGGTTAGATGGCTACACCTTC.

Only a few counts were recorded for this clone. The chain uses TRBV24-1 and TRBJ2-1; a possible D gene is TRBD2 (6 bases). Germline V lookup: CDR1 KGHDR, CDR2 SFDVKD. This CDR3 comprises 12 residues. Deletions cut 5 bases from V and 15 bases from J, with 16 bases between. The CDR3 nucleotides read TGTGCCACCAGTGGGGACGGGGGTATGGGGTTCTTC. Its protein is CATSGDGGMGFF.

This clone was detected once. This rearrangement joins TRBV11-2 to TRBJ1-2; D perhaps matches TRBD1 (5 bases). Per the germline V gene, CDR1 is SGHAT and CDR2 is FQNNGV. The V and J ends lost 8 bases and 3 bases respectively, with 10 bases between them. The CDR3 consists of 12 residues. The CDR3 protein is CASRGRDYGYTF. The CDR3 coding sequence is TGTGCCAGCCGTGGCAGGGACTATGGCTACACCTTC.

The CDR3 region has the DNA TGTGCCACCAAAATTGGACAGGGTCCCTACGAGCAGTACTTC. Its protein is CATKIGQGPYEQYF. The chain is built from TRBV15 and TRBJ2-7, with 8 positions matching TRBD1. This CDR3 is 14 amino acids long. The ends lost 7 bases at V and 2 bases at J; junction bases unmatched: 7. Germline CDR1 LNHNV, CDR2 YYDKDF (reference sequence). The entire variable domain, with the rest obtained from reference TRBV15 and TRBJ2-7, is as follows: DAMVIQNPRYQVTQFGKPVTLSCSQTLNHNVMYWYQQKSSQAPKLLFHYYDKDFNNEADTPDNFQSRRPNTSFCFLDIRSPGLGDTAMYLCATKIGQGPYEQYFGPGTRLTVT.

This chain joins TRBV20-1 and TRBJ1-6; D remains ambiguous. The CDR3 is 12 residues long. The V gene lost 3 bases and the J gene lost 9 bases, with 9 bases spanning the gap. Germline loops: CDR1 DFQATT, CDR2 SNEGSKA (reference sequence). DNA for the CDR3: TGCAGTGCTAGTGATCGGAGTTCACCCCTCCACTTT. Translated: CSASDRSSPLHF.

CDR3 region: CASRETGGNQPQHF. In DNA form, the CDR3 reads TGTGCCAGTCGCGAGACAGGCGGCAATCAGCCCCAGCATTTT. The V gene is TRBV6-5, the J gene TRBJ1-5; TRBD1 might be the D (6 bases). Trimming left V 9 bases short and J 2 bases short, with 14 bases between. The CDR3 consists of 14 residues. Germline V gene sequence: CDR1 MNHEY, CDR2 SVGAGI.

Concerning this clone itself: Other DNA sequences in the same sample also yield this CDR3. The J gene is TRBJ2-5, the V gene TRBV5-4; D call uncertain. Between the trimmed V and J ends, which lost 0 bases and 2 bases, there was a span of 5 bases. Germline V CDR1 and CDR2: SGHNT, YYREEE (reference sequence). The CDR3 runs 13 residues. The CDR3 nucleotides are TGTGCCAGCAGCTTGGGACAACAAGAGACCCAGTACTTC. This encodes CASSLGQQETQYF.

V gene TRBV6-2 or TRBV6-3 combines with J gene TRBJ1-5, with D maybe TRBD1 (6 bases). Germline values: CDR1 MNHEY, CDR2 SVGEGT. Trimming left V 2 bases short and J 5 bases short, with 10 bases between. This CDR3 region has 14 residues. In nucleotides, the CDR3 is TGTGCCAGCAGTTACCGGGACACCTATCAGCCCCAGCATTTT. This encodes CASSYRDTYQPQHF.

The V gene is TRBV30, the J gene TRBJ1-2; a weak D match, TRBD1 (6 bases). The CDR3 is 13 residues long. CDR1 GTSNPN and CDR2 SVGIG come from the germline V gene (reference sequence). V lost 2 bases and J lost 2, with 9 bases in between. The DNA for the CDR3 is TGTGCCTGGAGTTTAGACAGGAACTATGGCTACACCTTC. It translates to CAWSLDRNYGYTF.

The CDR3 spells CASSETGGPPDTQYF. As DNA, the CDR3 is TGTGCCAGCAGTGAGACGGGGGGGCCCCCAGATACGCAGTATTTT. The V call is TRBV6-1, the J call TRBJ2-3; 8 bases line up with TRBD2. With V trimmed by 3 bases and J by 4 bases, 6 bases remained unmatched. The CDR3 totals 15 residues. Germline values: CDR1 MNHNS, CDR2 SASEGT.

This clone has a single count. The chain links TRBV28 to TRBJ1-3; 7 nucleotides match TRBD1. V shed 10 bases and J 1 base; nucleotides not matched to a gene: 10. CDR1 MDHEN and CDR2 SYDVKM come from the germline V gene. This CDR3 is 15 amino acids long. In nucleotides, the CDR3 is TGTGCCACCGGGACAGTTTATGCTTCTGGAAACACCATATATTTT. Translated: CATGTVYASGNTIYF.

The genes are TRBV5-1 and TRBJ1-1, with a tentative D call TRBD1 (5 bases). Germline values: CDR1 SGHRS, CDR2 YFSETQ. V lost 2 bases, J lost 6 bases, and 14 bases lay in between. The CDR3 length is 14 residues. The CDR3 sequence: CASSFEVGGAEAFF. CDR3 coding DNA: TGCGCCAGCAGCTTTGAAGTGGGGGGAGCTGAAGCTTTCTTT.

The chain combines TRBV5-1 with TRBJ2-1, with a weak D call TRBD1 (6 bases). CDR1 is SGHRS and CDR2 is YFSETQ in the germline V gene. V lost 6 bases to trimming and J lost 5 bases, with 21 bases between them. This CDR3 comprises 16 residues. Written as DNA, the CDR3 is TGCGCCAGCAAGACCGGGACATCCAACCCCAACAATGAGCAGTTCTTC. Translating it yields CASKTGTSNPNNEQFF. The full variable domain, its missing parts supplied by reference TRBV5-1 and TRBJ2-1, is KAGVTQTPRYLIKTRGQQVTLSCSPISGHRSVSWYQQTPGQGLQFLFEYFSETQRNKGNFPGRFSGRQFSNSRSEMNVSTLELGDSALYLCASKTGTSNPNNEQFFGPGTRLTVL.

This chain uses TRBV11-2 with TRBJ1-1; 8 nucleotides match TRBD1. With 6 bases clipped from V and 0 bases from J, the junction kept 6 bases outside the gene matches. CDR3 length: 15 amino acids. CDR1 and CDR2 (germline): SGHAT, FQNNGV. The DNA for the CDR3 is TGTGCCAGCAGTTACAGGGGGGGCCTGAACACTGAAGCTTTCTTT. Amino acid sequence: CASSYRGGLNTEAFF.

This clone is a singleton in its sample. V is TRBV28 and J is TRBJ2-1; TRBD2 matches at 7 bases. In germline, CDR1 is MDHEN, CDR2 SYDVKM. V shed 7 bases and J 8 bases; nucleotides not matched to a gene: 5. The CDR3 runs to 12 residues. The CDR3 here is CASTGGSDEQFF. CDR3 DNA sequence: TGTGCCAGCACGGGCGGGAGCGATGAGCAGTTCTTC.

This sequence joins TRBV7-2 and TRBJ2-7, with D possibly TRBD2 on 6 matching bases. Germline CDR1 reads SGHTA; CDR2 reads FQGNSA. The CDR3 contains 15 residues. Trimming took off 1 base at V and 5 bases at J, with 15 bases between the two ends. The CDR3 region is CASSLVGWGVDEQYF. The CDR3 DNA reads as TGTGCCAGCAGCTTAGTGGGTTGGGGGGTGGACGAGCAGTACTTC.

The chain has TRBV5-6 and TRBJ1-5, with a possible D match to TRBD1 (6 bases). CDR3 size: 17 residues. V was shortened by 4 bases and J by 0 bases, with 17 bases between the two germline ends. Germline values: CDR1 SGHDT, CDR2 YYEEEE. The chain's CDR3 is CASSRIGQRDSNQPQHF. CDR3 sequence (DNA): TGTGCCAGCAGCAGAATAGGACAGCGCGATAGCAATCAGCCCCAGCATTTT.

This chain joins TRBV27 and TRBJ2-3; the match to TRBD2 covers 8 bases. CDR3 size: 15 residues. In germline, CDR1 is MNHEY, CDR2 SMNVEV (reference sequence). The trim removed 3 bases at V and 9 bases at J, leaving 11 bases unmatched. The CDR3 DNA reads TGTGCCAGCAGTTTCCGGGGGGGTTTGGATGGCACGCAGTATTTT. This translates into CASSFRGGLDGTQYF.

The chain employs TRBV5-1 and TRBJ2-7, with 7 bases lining up with TRBD2. CDR3 length: 14 amino acids. J lost 2 bases, V lost 4 bases, and 6 bases had no gene match. Germline V gives CDR1 SGHRS, CDR2 YFSETQ. This chain's CDR3 is CASSPSGGTYEQYF. The CDR3 nucleotides read TGCGCCAGCAGCCCCTCCGGGGGGACCTACGAGCAGTACTTC.

Remarks on this clone: One end of the junction does not line up with germline, which may come from a read error. In the same sample, other DNA sequences code for this CDR3. In nucleotides, the CDR3 is TGCGCCAGCAGCTCTGGACAGACGAATACCGGGGAGCTGTTTTTT. Amino acid sequence: CASSSGQTNTGELFF. The V and J genes are TRBV5-1 and TRBJ2-2; a weak D match, TRBD1 (6 bases). Germline CDR1 and CDR2: SGHRS and YFSETQ. The CDR3 runs 15 residues.